This T cell receptor (beta chain) is from a study of identifying expanded T cells in peripheral blood. As regards this clone: Antigen specificity is unknown.

V gave up 3 bases and J gave up 2 bases, with 7 bases separating them. CDR3 size: 13 residues. Germline CDR1 reads PRHDT; CDR2 reads FYEKMQ (reference sequence). Here immunoSEQ multiplex PCR was the method, and the copy in TCRdb shows in-frame clones only, minus some. The sample consists of just over 90,000 clones, around nine tenths of them appearing once. Collection occurred without any documented infections or immune events in donors. Study-wide results and limits: Variance in clone template counts between roughly two-week samples significantly increased with total template count across all healthy donors. Technical replicates showed approximately 1.2 changed clones; approximately 2 weeks approximately 16; four weeks 19.

The chain joins TRBV13 to TRBJ1-1, with D maybe TRBD1 (5 bases). The TCR originated in a person between 18 and 75 years old in good health. Sequenced: blood. DNA for the CDR3: TGTGCCAGCAGCTTTGGACAAAACACTGAAGCTTTCTTT. It specifies CASSFGQNTEAFF.